This T cell receptor beta chain derives from a study of T-cell memory formation after mild COVID-19. TCRdb passed the 5' RACE reads through MiXCR, listing each CDR3 protein once. Of fewer than 50,000 distinct CDR3 sequences in the sample, 7.3% are singletons; the top ten hold about 1.5%. This clonotype was counted only a few times. The CDR3 consists of 15 residues. Germline V gene data show CDR1 as SEHNR and CDR2 as FQNEAQ (reference sequence). With 1 base clipped from V and 3 bases from J, the junction kept 2 bases outside the gene matches. The TCR sequence derives from a man younger than 30 who had mild COVID-19 (a few samples of this study predate the infection). Cell type and time point are not known. The J gene is TRBJ1-1, the V gene TRBV7-9; 10 bases fit TRBD1. The source material was PBMCs or a T cell subset sorted from them (not recorded which). The CDR3 spells CASSLVGQGDTEAFF. The CDR3 nucleotides are TGTGCCAGCAGCTTAGTCGGACAGGGGGACACTGAAGCTTTCTTT.